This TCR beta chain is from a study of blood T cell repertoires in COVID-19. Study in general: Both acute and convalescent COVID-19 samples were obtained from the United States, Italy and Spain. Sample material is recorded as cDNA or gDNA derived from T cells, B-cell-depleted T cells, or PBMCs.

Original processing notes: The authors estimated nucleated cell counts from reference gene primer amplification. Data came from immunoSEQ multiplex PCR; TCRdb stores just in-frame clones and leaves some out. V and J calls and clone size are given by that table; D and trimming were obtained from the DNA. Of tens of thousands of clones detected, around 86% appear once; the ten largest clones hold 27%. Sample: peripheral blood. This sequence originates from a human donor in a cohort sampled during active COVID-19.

The CDR3 sequence is CATSMDGAQGANTQYF. The CDR3 DNA follows: TGTGCCACCAGCATGGATGGAGCCCAGGGGGCGAATACGCAGTATTTT. V is TRBV24-1 and J is TRBJ2-3, with 8 bases that match TRBD1. The trim removed 7 bases at V and 7 bases at J, leaving 15 bases unmatched. There are 16 residues in the CDR3. CDR1 is KGHDR and CDR2 is SFDVKD in the germline V gene.